This T cell receptor (beta chain) was recovered during a study of T cells in tuberculosis. Study-level information: PBMC were archived before or within 7 days of starting treatment.

Libraries were prepared by immunoSEQ multiplex PCR; TCRdb keeps only in-frame clonotypes and omits some of them. This sample carries around 30,000 clones, roughly 93% of them seen once, and the ten largest clones take over 9.5%. The time point denotes: new active TB diagnosis, blood taken before or within 7 days of starting treatment. Patients were newly diagnosed, HIV-seronegative, and aged 18 or older. On average around 100,000 T cells per donor were immunosequenced. This CDR3 comprises 17 residues. Germline V gene data show CDR1 as SNHLY and CDR2 as FYNNEI. Trimming cost V 5 bases and J 4 bases; bases outside gene matches: 9.

Source: PBMCs, taken at tuberculosis diagnosis. The sequence was obtained from an adult with tuberculosis. The J gene is TRBJ2-5, the V gene TRBV2; 14 nucleotides line up with TRBD2. The chain's CDR3 is CASSPPTSGGAGETQYF. In DNA form, the CDR3 reads TGTGCCAGCAGTCCTCCGACTAGCGGGGGGGCCGGAGAGACCCAGTACTTC.